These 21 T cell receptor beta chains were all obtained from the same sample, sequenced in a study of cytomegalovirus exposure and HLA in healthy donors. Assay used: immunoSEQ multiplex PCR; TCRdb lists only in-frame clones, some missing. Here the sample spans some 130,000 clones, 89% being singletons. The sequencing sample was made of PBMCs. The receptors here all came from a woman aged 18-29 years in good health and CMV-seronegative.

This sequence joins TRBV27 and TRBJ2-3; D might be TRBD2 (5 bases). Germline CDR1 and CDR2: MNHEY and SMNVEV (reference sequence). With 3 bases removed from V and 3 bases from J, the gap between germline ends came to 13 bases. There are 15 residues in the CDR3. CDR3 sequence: CASSLSPTGTDTQYF. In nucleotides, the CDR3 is TGTGCCAGCAGTTTGTCCCCCACGGGGACAGATACGCAGTATTTT.

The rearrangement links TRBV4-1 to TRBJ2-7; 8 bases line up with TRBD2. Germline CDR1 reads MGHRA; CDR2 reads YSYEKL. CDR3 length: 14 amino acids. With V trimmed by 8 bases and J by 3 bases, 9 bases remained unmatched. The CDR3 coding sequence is TGCGCCAGCTCCCATCCGGGACTAGACTACGAGCAGTACTTC. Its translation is CASSHPGLDYEQYF.

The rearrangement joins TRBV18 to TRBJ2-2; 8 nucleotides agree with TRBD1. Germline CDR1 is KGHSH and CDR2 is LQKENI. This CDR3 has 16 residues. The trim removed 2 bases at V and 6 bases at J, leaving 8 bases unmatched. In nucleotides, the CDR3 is TGTGCCAGCTCACCAGTTGGACAGGGTAATTCCGGGGAGCTGTTTTTT. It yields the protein CASSPVGQGNSGELFF.

This CDR3 is CASSLTRNTGELFF. The CDR3 bases are TGTGCCAGCAGCTTAACGAGGAACACCGGGGAGCTGTTTTTT. The chain carries TRBV7-6 and TRBJ2-2; D call uncertain. Germline loops: CDR1 SGHVS, CDR2 FNYEAQ. V lost 2 bases, J lost 1 base, and 5 bases lay in between. The CDR3 runs 14 residues.

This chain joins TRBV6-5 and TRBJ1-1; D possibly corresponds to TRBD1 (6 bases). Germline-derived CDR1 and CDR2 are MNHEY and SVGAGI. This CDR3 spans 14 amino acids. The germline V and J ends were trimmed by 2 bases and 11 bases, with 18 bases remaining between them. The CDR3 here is CASSYLDRRDRAFF. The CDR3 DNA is TGTGCCAGCAGTTACCTAGACAGGAGAGATCGCGCTTTCTTT.

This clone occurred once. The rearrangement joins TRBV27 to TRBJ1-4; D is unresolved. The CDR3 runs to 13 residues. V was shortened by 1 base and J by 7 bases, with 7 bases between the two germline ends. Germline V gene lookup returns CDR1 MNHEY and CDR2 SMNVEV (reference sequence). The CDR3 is CASSLFGFEKLFF. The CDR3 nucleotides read TGTGCCAGCAGTTTATTCGGGTTTGAAAAACTGTTTTTT.

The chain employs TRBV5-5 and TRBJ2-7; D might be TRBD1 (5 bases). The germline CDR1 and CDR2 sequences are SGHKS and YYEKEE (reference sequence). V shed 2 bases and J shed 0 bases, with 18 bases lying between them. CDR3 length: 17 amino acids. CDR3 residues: CASSFFFSDKFSYEQYF. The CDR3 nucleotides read TGTGCCAGCAGCTTTTTCTTTTCGGACAAATTCTCCTACGAGCAGTACTTC.

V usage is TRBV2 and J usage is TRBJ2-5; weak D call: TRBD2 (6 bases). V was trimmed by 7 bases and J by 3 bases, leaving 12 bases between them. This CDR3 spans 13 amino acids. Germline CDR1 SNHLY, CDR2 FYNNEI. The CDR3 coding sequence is TGTGCCAGCATAGGGCGGGGCGAAGAGACCCAGTACTTC. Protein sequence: CASIGRGEETQYF. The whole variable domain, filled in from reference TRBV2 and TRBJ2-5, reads EPEVTQTPSHQVTQMGQEVILRCVPISNHLYFYWYRQILGQKVEFLVSFYNNEISEKSEIFDDQFSVERPDGSNFTLKIRSTKLEDSAMYFCASIGRGEETQYFGPGTRLLVL.

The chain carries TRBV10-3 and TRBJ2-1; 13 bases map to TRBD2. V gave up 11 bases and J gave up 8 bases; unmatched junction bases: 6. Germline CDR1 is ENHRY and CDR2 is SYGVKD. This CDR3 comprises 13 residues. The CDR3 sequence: CALRTSGGDEQFF. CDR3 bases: TGTGCCCTCCGGACTAGCGGGGGAGATGAGCAGTTCTTC.

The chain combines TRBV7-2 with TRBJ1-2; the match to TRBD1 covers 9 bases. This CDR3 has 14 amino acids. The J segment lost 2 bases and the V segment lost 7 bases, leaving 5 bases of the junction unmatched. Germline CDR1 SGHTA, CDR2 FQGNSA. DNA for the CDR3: TGTGCCAGCACTCCAGGACAGGGGAACTATGGCTACACCTTC. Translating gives CASTPGQGNYGYTF.

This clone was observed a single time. The CDR3 loop is CASRDSINEKLFF. The CDR3 DNA is TGTGCCTCAAGGGACAGCATTAATGAAAAACTGTTTTTT. The V call is TRBV27, the J call TRBJ1-4; 7 bases are shared with TRBD1. The germline gives CDR1 MNHEY, CDR2 SMNVEV (reference sequence). The CDR3 runs to 13 residues. Germline trimming cut 11 bases from V and 4 bases from J; bases unmatched to any gene: 7.

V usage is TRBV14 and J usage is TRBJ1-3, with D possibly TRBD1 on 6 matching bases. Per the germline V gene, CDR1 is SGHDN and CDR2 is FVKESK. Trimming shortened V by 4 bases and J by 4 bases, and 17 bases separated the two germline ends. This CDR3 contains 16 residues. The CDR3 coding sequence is TGTGCCAGCAGCCCCCGACAGGTTAATCGCGGAAACACCATATATTTT. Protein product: CASSPRQVNRGNTIYF.

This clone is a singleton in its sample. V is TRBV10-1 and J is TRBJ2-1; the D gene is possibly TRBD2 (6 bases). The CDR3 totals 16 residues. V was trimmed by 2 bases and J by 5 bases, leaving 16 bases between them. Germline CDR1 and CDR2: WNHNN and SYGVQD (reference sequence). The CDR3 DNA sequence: TGCGCCAGCAGTGAGATCGGGCGGGGAAGAAACAATGAGCAGTTCTTC. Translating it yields CASSEIGRGRNNEQFF.

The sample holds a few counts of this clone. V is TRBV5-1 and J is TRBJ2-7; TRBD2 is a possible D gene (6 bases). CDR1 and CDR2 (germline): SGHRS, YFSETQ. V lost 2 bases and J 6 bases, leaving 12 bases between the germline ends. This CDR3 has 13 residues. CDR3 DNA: TGCGCCAGCAGCTTCATATCTAGCGCCGAGCAGTACTTC. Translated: CASSFISSAEQYF.

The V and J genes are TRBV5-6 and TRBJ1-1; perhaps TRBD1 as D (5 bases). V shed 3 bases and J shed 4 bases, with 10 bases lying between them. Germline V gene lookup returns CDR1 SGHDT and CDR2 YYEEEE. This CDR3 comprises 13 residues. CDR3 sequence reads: CASSWGVGTEAFF. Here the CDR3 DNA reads TGTGCCAGCAGCTGGGGGGTGGGCACTGAAGCTTTCTTT.

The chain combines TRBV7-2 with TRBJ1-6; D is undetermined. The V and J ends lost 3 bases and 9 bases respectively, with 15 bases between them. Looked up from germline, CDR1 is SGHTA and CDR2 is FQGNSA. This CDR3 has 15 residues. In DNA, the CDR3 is TGTGCCAGCAGCTTCCCTCGAGGTCAGAGTTCACCCCTCCACTTT. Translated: CASSFPRGQSSPLHF.

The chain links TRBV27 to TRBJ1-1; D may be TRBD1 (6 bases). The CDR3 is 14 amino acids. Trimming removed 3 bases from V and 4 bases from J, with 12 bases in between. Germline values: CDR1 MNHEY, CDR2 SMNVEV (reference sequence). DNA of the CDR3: TGTGCCAGCAGTTTGCGGCAGGGGATCACTGAAGCTTTCTTT. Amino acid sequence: CASSLRQGITEAFF.

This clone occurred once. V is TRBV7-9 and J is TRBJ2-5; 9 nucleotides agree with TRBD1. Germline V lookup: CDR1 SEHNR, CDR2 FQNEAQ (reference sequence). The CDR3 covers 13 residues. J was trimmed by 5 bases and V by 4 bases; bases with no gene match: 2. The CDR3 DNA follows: TGTGCCAGCAGCTCGACAGGGGGGGAGACCCAGTACTTC. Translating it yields CASSSTGGETQYF.

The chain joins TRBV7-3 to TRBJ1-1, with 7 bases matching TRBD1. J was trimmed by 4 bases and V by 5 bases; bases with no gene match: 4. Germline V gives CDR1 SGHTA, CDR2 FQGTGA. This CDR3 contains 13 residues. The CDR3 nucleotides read TGTGCCAGCAGCGGTGACAGGGCCACTGAAGCTTTCTTT. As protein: CASSGDRATEAFF.

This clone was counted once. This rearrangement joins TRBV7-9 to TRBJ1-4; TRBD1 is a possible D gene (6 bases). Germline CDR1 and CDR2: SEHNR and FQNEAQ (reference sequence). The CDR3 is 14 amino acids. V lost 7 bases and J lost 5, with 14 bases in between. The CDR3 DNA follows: TGTGCCAGCACCAAGAGGGGGGGAAATGAAAAACTGTTTTTT. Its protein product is CASTKRGGNEKLFF.

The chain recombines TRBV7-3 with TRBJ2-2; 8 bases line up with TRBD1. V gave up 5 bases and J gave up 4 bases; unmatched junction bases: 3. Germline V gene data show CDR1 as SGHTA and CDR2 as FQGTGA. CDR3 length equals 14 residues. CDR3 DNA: TGTGCCAGCAGCCCGGGACAGGCCACCGGGGAGCTGTTTTTT. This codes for CASSPGQATGELFF.